The 5 T cell receptor beta chains below all came from one sample that was sequenced in a study of blood T cell repertoires in COVID-19. Sequencing used immunoSEQ multiplex PCR; TCRdb keeps in-frame clones, though not all of them. This sample carries about 220,000 clones, 85% to 90% of them seen once, and the ten largest clones take 3.5%. Sequenced input: PBMCs or T cells enriched from blood (not recorded which). The receptors originated from a young woman in a cohort exposed to, infected with or recovered from COVID-19 (not recorded which).

J is TRBJ2-3 and V is TRBV7-8; TRBD2 matches at 11 bases. The junction had 12 bases not matched to a gene; V was cut back by 2 bases and J by 8 bases. Looked up from germline, CDR1 is SGHVS and CDR2 is FQNEAQ. The CDR3 has 17 amino acids. This CDR3 is CASSLRVAGGPKVTQYF. The CDR3 coding sequence is TGTGCCAGCAGCTTAAGGGTAGCGGGAGGGCCGAAGGTTACGCAGTATTTT.

V and J are TRBV18 and TRBJ1-5, with 8 bases lining up with TRBD1. Trimming at V came to 3 bases and at J to 0 bases, leaving 10 bases not matched to a gene. This CDR3 is built from 18 residues. Germline lookup yields CDR1 KGHSH and CDR2 LQKENI. CDR3 sequence (DNA): TGTGCCAGCTCACCGGTCAGGGGGCAACCTTATAGCAATCAGCCCCAGCATTTT. Translated, it gives CASSPVRGQPYSNQPQHF.

The chain joins TRBV7-3 to TRBJ1-3; tentative D call: TRBD1 (5 bases). This CDR3 comprises 17 residues. From germline, CDR1 is SGHTA and CDR2 FQGTGA. V lost 0 bases and J 0 bases, leaving 12 bases between the germline ends. The CDR3 protein is CASSLTGPGDSGNTIYF. In DNA, the CDR3 is TGTGCCAGCAGCTTAACGGGGCCGGGAGACTCTGGAAACACCATATATTTT.

This clone appeared a single time. The V call is TRBV19, the J call TRBJ2-3; D unclear. The CDR3 is 12 residues long. The V end lost 10 bases, the J end lost 0 bases, and 8 bases lay between the germline ends. Germline values: CDR1 LNHDA, CDR2 SQIVND (reference sequence). The CDR3 sequence is CATSVSTDTQYF. CDR3 nucleotide sequence: TGTGCCACCTCGGTGAGCACAGATACGCAGTATTTT.

CDR3 bases: TGCGCCAGCAGCTTGGTAGCTCGGGACATATCCGGTCAGCCCCAGCATTTT. This gives the protein CASSLVARDISGQPQHF. J is TRBJ1-5 and V is TRBV5-1; tentative D call: TRBD1 (6 bases). V shed 0 bases and J shed 6 bases, with 19 bases lying between them. CDR1 is SGHRS, CDR2 YFSETQ, per germline. The CDR3 loop spans 17 amino acids.